This TCR beta chain was captured by sequencing in a study of blood T cell repertoires in COVID-19. Authors' processing steps: The authors estimated nucleated cell counts from reference gene primer amplification. The repertoire was sequenced with immunoSEQ multiplex PCR; TCRdb's copy has only in-frame clones and lacks some. The V and J calls and clone size were taken over from that table, and D and trimming were inferred from the DNA. The sample yields about 210,000 clones, 88% seen once. The CDR3 is 14 residues long. Germline V gene data show CDR1 as SGHRS and CDR2 as YFSETQ. V was cut by 0 bases and J by 7 bases, with 12 bases left in between.

Sequencing used peripheral blood. This clonotype originated in a man between 65 and 85 years old with acute or convalescent COVID-19. The rearrangement joins TRBV5-1 to TRBJ2-3; the D gene is possibly TRBD1 (7 bases). In DNA, the CDR3 is TGCGCCAGCAGCTTGGCCGCGGGACAGCATACGCAGTATTTT. Its translation: CASSLAAGQHTQYF.